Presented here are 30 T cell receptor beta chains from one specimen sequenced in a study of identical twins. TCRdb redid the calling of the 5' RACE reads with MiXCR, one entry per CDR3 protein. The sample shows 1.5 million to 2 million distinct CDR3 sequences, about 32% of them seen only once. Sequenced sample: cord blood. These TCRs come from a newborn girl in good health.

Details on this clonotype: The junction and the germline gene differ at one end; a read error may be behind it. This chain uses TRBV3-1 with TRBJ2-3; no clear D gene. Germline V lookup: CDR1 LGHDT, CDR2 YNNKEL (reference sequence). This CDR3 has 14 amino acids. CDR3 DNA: TGTGCCAGCAGCCAGGTACGCAGCGCAGATGCGCAGTATTTT. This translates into CASSQVRSADAQYF.

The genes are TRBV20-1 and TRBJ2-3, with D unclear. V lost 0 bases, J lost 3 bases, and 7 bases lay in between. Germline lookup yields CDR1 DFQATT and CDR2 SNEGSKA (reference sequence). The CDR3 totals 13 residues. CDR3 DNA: TGCAGTGCTAGAGAACTAAAGACAGATACGCAGTATTTT. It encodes CSARELKTDTQYF.

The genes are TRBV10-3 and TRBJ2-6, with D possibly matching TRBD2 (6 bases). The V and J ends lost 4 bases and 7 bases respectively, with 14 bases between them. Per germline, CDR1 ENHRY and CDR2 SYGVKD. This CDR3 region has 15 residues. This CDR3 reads CAISGPRGGANVLTF. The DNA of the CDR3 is TGTGCCATCAGTGGTCCCCGGGGAGGAGCCAACGTCCTGACTTTC.

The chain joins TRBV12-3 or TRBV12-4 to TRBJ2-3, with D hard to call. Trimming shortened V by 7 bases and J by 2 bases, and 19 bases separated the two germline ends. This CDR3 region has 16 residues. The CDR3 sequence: CASTSNPLYTTDTQYF. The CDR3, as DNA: TGTGCCAGCACCTCGAATCCCCTATACACCACAGATACGCAGTATTTT.

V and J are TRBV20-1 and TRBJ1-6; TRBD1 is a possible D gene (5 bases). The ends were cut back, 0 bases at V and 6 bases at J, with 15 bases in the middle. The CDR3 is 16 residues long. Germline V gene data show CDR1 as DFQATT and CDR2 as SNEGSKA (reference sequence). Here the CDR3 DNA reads TGCAGTGCTAGAGATGTCGCAGGGTTAAGTAATTCACCCCTCCACTTT. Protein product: CSARDVAGLSNSPLHF.

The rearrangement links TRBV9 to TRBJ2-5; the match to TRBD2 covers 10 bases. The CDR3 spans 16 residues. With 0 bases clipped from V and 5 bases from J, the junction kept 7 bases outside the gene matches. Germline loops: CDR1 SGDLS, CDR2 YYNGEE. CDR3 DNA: TGTGCCAGCAGCGTAGCTACGGGACTAGCGCAGGAGACCCAGTACTTC. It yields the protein CASSVATGLAQETQYF. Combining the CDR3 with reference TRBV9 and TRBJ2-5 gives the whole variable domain DSGVTQTPKHLITATGQRVTLRCSPRSGDLSVYWYQQSLDQGLQFLIQYYNGEERAKGNILERFSAQQFPDLHSELNLSSLELGDSALYFCASSVATGLAQETQYFGPGTRLLVL.

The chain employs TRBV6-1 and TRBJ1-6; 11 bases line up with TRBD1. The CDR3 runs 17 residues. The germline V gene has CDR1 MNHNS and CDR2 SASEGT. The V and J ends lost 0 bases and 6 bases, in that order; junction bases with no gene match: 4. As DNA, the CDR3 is TGTGCCAGCAGTGAAGCTGGACAGGGGGCGCGTAATTCACCCCTCCACTTT. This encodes CASSEAGQGARNSPLHF.

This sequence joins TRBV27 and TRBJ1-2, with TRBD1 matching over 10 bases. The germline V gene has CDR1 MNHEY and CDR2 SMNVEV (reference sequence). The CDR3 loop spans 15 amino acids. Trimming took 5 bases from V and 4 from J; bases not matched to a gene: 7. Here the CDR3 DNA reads TGTGCCAGCAGTCCCTTGGACAGGGGGGGCTATGGCTACACCTTC. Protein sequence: CASSPLDRGGYGYTF.

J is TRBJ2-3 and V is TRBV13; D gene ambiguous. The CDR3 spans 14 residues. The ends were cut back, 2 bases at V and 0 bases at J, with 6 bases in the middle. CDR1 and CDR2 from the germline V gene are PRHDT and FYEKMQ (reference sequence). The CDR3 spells CASSLTQSTDTQYF. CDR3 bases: TGTGCCAGCAGCTTAACCCAAAGCACAGATACGCAGTATTTT. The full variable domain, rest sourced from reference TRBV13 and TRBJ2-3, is AAGVIQSPRHLIKEKRETATLKCYPIPRHDTVYWYQQGPGQDPQFLISFYEKMQSDKGSIPDRFSAQQFSDYHSELNMSSLELGDSALYFCASSLTQSTDTQYFGPGTRLTVL.

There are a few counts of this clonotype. The CDR3 reads CASSEAYTSGSYEQYF. CDR3 in DNA: TGTGCCAGCAGTGAAGCCTATACTAGCGGGAGCTACGAGCAGTACTTC. V usage is TRBV6-1 and J usage is TRBJ2-7; 11 positions match TRBD2. J was trimmed by 3 bases and V by 0 bases; bases with no gene match: 4. This CDR3 is built from 16 residues. Germline assignment: CDR1 MNHNS and CDR2 SASEGT.

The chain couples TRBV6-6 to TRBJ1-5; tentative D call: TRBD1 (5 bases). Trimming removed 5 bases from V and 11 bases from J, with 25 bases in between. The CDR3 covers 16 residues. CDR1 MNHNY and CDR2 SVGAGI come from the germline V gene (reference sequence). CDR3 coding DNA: TGTGCCAGCAGTCGGCAGCGGGGCAGGGACGCACAGTCCCAGCATTTT. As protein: CASSRQRGRDAQSQHF.

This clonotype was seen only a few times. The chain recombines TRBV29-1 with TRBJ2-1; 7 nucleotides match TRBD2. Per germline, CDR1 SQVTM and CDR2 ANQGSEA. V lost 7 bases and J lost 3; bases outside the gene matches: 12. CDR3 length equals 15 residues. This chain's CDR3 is CSAGEGNPHYNEQFF. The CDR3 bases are TGCAGCGCCGGGGAGGGCAACCCCCACTACAATGAGCAGTTCTTC.

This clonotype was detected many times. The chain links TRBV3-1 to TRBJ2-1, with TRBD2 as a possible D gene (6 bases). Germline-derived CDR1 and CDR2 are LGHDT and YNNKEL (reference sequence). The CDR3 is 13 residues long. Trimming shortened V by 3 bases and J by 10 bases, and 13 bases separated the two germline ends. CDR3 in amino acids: CASSHKLAPEQFF. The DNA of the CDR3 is TGTGCCAGCAGCCACAAGCTAGCGCCAGAGCAGTTCTTC.

The CDR3 region is CASSLALVVPDTQYF. The CDR3 nucleotides are TGTGCCAGCAGCTTAGCGTTAGTTGTGCCGGATACGCAGTATTTT. This chain joins TRBV7-2 and TRBJ2-3; no clear D gene. Trimming removed 0 bases from V and 6 bases from J, with 13 bases in between. The CDR3 is made up of 15 amino acids. Per germline, CDR1 SGHTA and CDR2 FQGNSA.

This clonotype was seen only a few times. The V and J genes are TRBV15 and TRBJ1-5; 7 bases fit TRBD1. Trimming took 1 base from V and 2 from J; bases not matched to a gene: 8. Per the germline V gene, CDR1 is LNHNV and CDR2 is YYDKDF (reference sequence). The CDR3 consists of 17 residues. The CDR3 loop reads CATSRGQGGFGNQPQHF. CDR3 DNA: TGTGCCACCAGCAGAGGACAGGGAGGCTTCGGCAATCAGCCCCAGCATTTT.

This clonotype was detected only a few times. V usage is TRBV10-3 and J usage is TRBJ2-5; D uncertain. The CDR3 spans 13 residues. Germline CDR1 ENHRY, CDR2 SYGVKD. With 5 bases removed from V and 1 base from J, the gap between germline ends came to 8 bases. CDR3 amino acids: CAISQTPQETQYF. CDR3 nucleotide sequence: TGTGCCATCAGTCAAACCCCCCAAGAGACCCAGTACTTC.

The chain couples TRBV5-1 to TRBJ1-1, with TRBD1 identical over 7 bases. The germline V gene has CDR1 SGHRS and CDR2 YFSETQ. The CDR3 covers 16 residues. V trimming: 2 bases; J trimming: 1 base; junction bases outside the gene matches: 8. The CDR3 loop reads CASSFGGQRSNTEAFF. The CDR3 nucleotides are TGCGCCAGCAGCTTTGGGGGACAGCGCTCGAACACTGAAGCTTTCTTT.

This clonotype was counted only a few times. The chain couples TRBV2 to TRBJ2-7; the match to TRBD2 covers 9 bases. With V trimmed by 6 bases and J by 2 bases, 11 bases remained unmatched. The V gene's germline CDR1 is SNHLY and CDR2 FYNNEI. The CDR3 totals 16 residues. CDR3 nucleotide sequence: TGTGCCAGCAGGAGACTAGCGGCAACGATTGCCTACGAGCAGTACTTC. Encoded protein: CASRRLAATIAYEQYF.

CDR3 in amino acids: CASTPGLSNTGELFF. CDR3 coding DNA: TGTGCCAGCACACCGGGACTTTCGAACACCGGGGAGCTGTTTTTT. The V and J genes are TRBV12-3 or TRBV12-4 and TRBJ2-2; perhaps TRBD2 as D (6 bases). The V and J ends lost 7 bases and 0 bases respectively, with 12 bases between them. The CDR3 totals 15 residues.

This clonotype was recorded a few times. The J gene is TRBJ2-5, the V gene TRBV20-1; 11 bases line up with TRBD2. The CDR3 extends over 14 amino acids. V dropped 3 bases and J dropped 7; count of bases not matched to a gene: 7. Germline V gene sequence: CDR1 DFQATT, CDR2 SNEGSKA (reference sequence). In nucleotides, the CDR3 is TGCAGTGCTAGTCACGCGGGACTAGCGGTGACCCAGTACTTC. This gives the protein CSASHAGLAVTQYF.

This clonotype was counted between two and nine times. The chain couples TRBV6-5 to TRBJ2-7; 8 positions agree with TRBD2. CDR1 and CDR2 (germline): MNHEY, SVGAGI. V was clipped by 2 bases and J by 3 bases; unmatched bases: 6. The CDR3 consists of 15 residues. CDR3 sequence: CASSYSAGGIYEQYF. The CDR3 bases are TGTGCCAGCAGTTACAGTGCGGGAGGAATCTACGAGCAGTACTTC.

CDR3: CATSDVGGSYNEQFF. The CDR3 DNA follows: TGTGCCACCAGTGATGTCGGGGGGTCCTACAATGAGCAGTTCTTC. The V and J genes are TRBV24-1 and TRBJ2-1; 7 bases match TRBD2. With 3 bases clipped from V and 1 base from J, the junction kept 2 bases outside the gene matches. The CDR3 length is 15 residues. The germline gives CDR1 KGHDR, CDR2 SFDVKD.

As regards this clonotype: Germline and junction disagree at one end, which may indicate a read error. CDR3 DNA sequence: TGTGCCAGCCGTGAGGGGGTAATCGGCAATCAGCCCCAGCATTTT. Its translation is CASREGVIGNQPQHF. The V call is TRBV2, the J call TRBJ1-5, with a weak D call TRBD1 (6 bases). This CDR3 is 15 amino acids long. Germline V gene lookup returns CDR1 SNHLY and CDR2 FYNNEI. Full variable domain (remainder filled in from reference TRBV2 and TRBJ1-5): EPEVTQTPSHQVTQMGQEVILRCVPISNHLYFYWYRQILGQKVEFLVSFYNNEISEKSEIFDDQFSVERPDGSNFTLKIRSTKLEDSAMYFCASREGVIGNQPQHFGDGTRLSIL.

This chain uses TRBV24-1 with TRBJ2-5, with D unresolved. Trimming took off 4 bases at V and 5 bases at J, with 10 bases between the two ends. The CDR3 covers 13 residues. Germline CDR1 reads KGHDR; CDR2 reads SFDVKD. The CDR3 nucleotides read TGTGCCACCAGTGACTCATTGGGGGAGACCCAGTACTTC. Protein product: CATSDSLGETQYF.

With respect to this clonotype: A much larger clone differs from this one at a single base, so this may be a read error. CDR3 coding DNA: TGTGCCACCAGCGTTCGCAATGAGCAGTACTTC. Protein product: CATSVRNEQYF. The V gene is TRBV24-1, the J gene TRBJ2-5; no reliable D call. The CDR3 consists of 11 residues. With 7 bases removed from V and 11 bases from J, the gap between germline ends came to 13 bases. Germline V gives CDR1 KGHDR, CDR2 SFDVKD.

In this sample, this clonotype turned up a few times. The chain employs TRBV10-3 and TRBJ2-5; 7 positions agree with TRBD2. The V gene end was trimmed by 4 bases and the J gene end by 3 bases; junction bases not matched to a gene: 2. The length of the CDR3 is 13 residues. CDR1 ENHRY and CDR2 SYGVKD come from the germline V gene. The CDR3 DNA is TGTGCCATCAGTGTACGGGGGGAAGAGACCCAGTACTTC. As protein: CAISVRGEETQYF.

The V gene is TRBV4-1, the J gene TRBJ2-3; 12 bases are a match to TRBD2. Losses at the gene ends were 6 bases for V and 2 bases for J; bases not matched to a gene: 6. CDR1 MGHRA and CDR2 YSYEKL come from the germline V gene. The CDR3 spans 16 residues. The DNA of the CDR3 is TGCGCCAGCAGACTTAGACTAGCGGGGGACACAGATACGCAGTATTTT. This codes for CASRLRLAGDTDTQYF.

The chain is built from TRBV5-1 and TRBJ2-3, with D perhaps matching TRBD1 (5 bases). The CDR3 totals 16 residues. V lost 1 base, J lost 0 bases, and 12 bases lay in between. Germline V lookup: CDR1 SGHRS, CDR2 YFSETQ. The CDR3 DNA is TGCGCCAGCAGCTTGCAGGGCGGTACTAGCACAGATACGCAGTATTTT. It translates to CASSLQGGTSTDTQYF.

The CDR3 here is CSVELVVTREAFF. In nucleotides, the CDR3 is TGCAGCGTTGAGTTGGTGGTAACCAGGGAAGCTTTCTTT. The J gene is TRBJ1-1, the V gene TRBV29-1; D is undetermined. Germline V lookup: CDR1 SQVTM, CDR2 ANQGSEA. The CDR3 has 13 amino acids. The ends were cut back, 3 bases at V and 8 bases at J, with 16 bases in the middle.

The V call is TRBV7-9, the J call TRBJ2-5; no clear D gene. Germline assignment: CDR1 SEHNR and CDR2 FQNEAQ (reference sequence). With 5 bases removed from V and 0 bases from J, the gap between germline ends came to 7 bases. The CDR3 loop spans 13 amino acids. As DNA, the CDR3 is TGTGCCAGCAGCCCAGCGAACCAAGAGACCCAGTACTTC. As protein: CASSPANQETQYF.